The 18 T cell receptor beta chains given below trace back to one sample, sequenced in a study of cytomegalovirus exposure and HLA in healthy donors. A multiplex PCR was run with 60 Vbeta primers and 13 Jbeta primers. Assay used: immunoSEQ multiplex PCR; TCRdb lists only in-frame clones, some missing. Reported are about 160,000 clones; the ten largest clones contain 2% to 2.5%. Input material: PBMCs. These receptors were taken from a man aged 30 to 39 in good health and CMV-seronegative.

The chain is built from TRBV11-3 and TRBJ2-3, with 8 bases fitting TRBD2. CDR1 is SGHNT and CDR2 is YENEEA in the germline V gene. V lost 5 bases, J lost 5 bases, and 12 bases stayed unmatched. The CDR3 runs to 16 residues. The DNA for the CDR3 is TGTGCCAGCAGCCCCGTCGAGAGCGGGAGTGGAGATACGCAGTATTTT. It encodes CASSPVESGSGDTQYF.

V is TRBV28 and J is TRBJ2-5, with D perhaps matching TRBD2 (8 bases). Trimming stripped 5 bases from V and 0 bases from J, with 16 bases between. This CDR3 is 16 amino acids long. Looked up from germline, CDR1 is MDHEN and CDR2 is SYDVKM. CDR3 sequence: CASSTSGRGHQETQYF. CDR3 DNA sequence: TGTGCCAGCAGTACGTCCGGGAGGGGGCACCAAGAGACCCAGTACTTC. The whole variable domain, remainder taken from reference TRBV28 and TRBJ2-5, is DVKVTQSSRYLVKRTGEKVFLECVQDMDHENMFWYRQDPGLGLRLIYFSYDVKMKEKGDIPEGYSVSREKKERFSLILESASTNQTSMYLCASSTSGRGHQETQYFGPGTRLLVL.

The V and J genes are TRBV10-3 and TRBJ1-1; 7 bases align to TRBD1. Germline V CDR1 and CDR2: ENHRY, SYGVKD. The V gene end was trimmed by 2 bases and the J gene end by 6 bases; junction bases not matched to a gene: 12. CDR3 length: 16 residues. For the CDR3, the DNA is TGTGCCATCAGTGAGCCTGATTTTGACAGGGTGGCTGAAGCTTTCTTT. Amino acids: CAISEPDFDRVAEAFF.

J is TRBJ1-1 and V is TRBV6-5; D perhaps matches TRBD1 (6 bases). Trimming pared 4 bases from V and 3 bases from J, leaving 18 bases between. The CDR3 has 16 amino acids. Germline CDR1 and CDR2: MNHEY and SVGAGI. The CDR3 DNA sequence: TGTGCCAGCAGTTTGGATCCAGGGGCGTTGGACACTGAAGCTTTCTTT. It encodes CASSLDPGALDTEAFF.

The chain uses TRBV11-3 and TRBJ1-4; 8 positions agree with TRBD1. The CDR3 runs to 15 residues. V gave up 1 base and J gave up 7 bases; unmatched junction bases: 5. Germline values: CDR1 SGHNT, CDR2 YENEEA. For the CDR3, the DNA is TGTGCCAGCAGCTTAGCCGGCAGGGGGCCTGAAAAACTGTTTTTT. Amino acids: CASSLAGRGPEKLFF. The whole variable domain, remainder taken from reference TRBV11-3 and TRBJ1-4, is EAGVVQSPRYKIIEKKQPVAFWCNPISGHNTLYWYLQNLGQGPELLIRYENEEAVDDSQLPKDRFSAERLKGVDSTLKIQPAELGDSAVYLCASSLAGRGPEKLFFGSGTQLSVL.

The chain couples TRBV6-6 to TRBJ2-5; no definite D call. TRBJ2-7 matches the DNA end more closely, so the J call is doubtful. The CDR3 runs to 13 residues. Germline-derived CDR1 and CDR2 are MNHNY and SVGAGI (reference sequence). CDR3 sequence reads: CASSKSSSYEQYF. The CDR3 nucleotides read TGTGCCAGCAGTAAGTCAAGCTCCTACGAGCAGTACTTC.

The gene calls are TRBV12-2 and TRBJ2-3; the table's D call of TRBD2 was not tested on the DNA. TRBV12-2 is a pseudogene. CDR3 length: 15 residues. CDR3 DNA: TGTGCAAGTCGCTTGAGCGGGGGCTGTTATAATACGCAGTATTTT. This encodes CASRLSGGCYNTQYF.

The rearrangement joins TRBV19 to TRBJ1-5; 7 bases match TRBD1. The CDR3 has 16 residues. CDR1 and CDR2 (germline): LNHDA, SQIVND (reference sequence). V lost 8 bases to trimming and J lost 1 base; unmatched junction nucleotides: 11. The CDR3 region is CASRPTGARSNQPQHF. As DNA, the CDR3 is TGTGCCAGTCGACCTACAGGGGCCAGGAGCAATCAGCCCCAGCATTTT.

The chain joins TRBV7-8 to TRBJ1-5; tentative D call: TRBD1 (5 bases). CDR1 is SGHVS, CDR2 FQNEAQ, per germline. The CDR3 is made up of 14 amino acids. The V gene lost 2 bases and the J gene lost 4 bases, with 9 bases spanning the gap. The CDR3 loop reads CASSLIPGNQPQHF. CDR3 sequence (DNA): TGTGCCAGCAGCTTAATCCCAGGGAATCAGCCCCAGCATTTT.

The chain couples TRBV4-1 to TRBJ1-5, with D hard to call. The CDR3 sequence is 13 residues long. V gave up 6 bases and J gave up 1 base, with 7 bases separating them. Germline V lookup: CDR1 MGHRA, CDR2 YSYEKL. The CDR3 DNA reads as TGCGCCAGCAGTGACATGAGCAATCAGCCCCAGCATTTT. Translation gives CASSDMSNQPQHF.

The chain has TRBV10-2 and TRBJ1-3, with 8 bases identical to TRBD1. Germline-derived CDR1 and CDR2 are WSHSY and SAAADI. The junction had 9 bases not matched to a gene; V was cut back by 7 bases and J by 4 bases. This CDR3 region has 15 residues. In DNA form, the CDR3 reads TGCGCCAGCACCTTGGACAGGGCAGGGGGAAACACCATATATTTT. The encoded protein is CASTLDRAGGNTIYF.

V usage is TRBV29-1 and J usage is TRBJ1-1, with a weak D call TRBD1 (5 bases). The CDR3 covers 12 residues. Trimming removed 4 bases at V and 3 bases at J, with 9 bases between. From germline, CDR1 is SQVTM and CDR2 ANQGSEA. CDR3 in DNA: TGCAGCGTTGCAGGGTGGGACACTGAAGCTTTCTTT. It yields the protein CSVAGWDTEAFF. Full variable domain (rest looked up from reference TRBV29-1 and TRBJ1-1): SAVISQKPSRDICQRGTSLTIQCQVDSQVTMMFWYRQQPGQSLTLIATANQGSEATYESGFVIDKFPISRPNLTFSTLTVSNMSPEDSSIYLCSVAGWDTEAFFGQGTRLTVV.

The rearrangement joins TRBV11-2 to TRBJ2-5, with 10 bases identical to TRBD2. Trimming took 0 bases from V and 4 from J; bases not matched to a gene: 14. This CDR3 is 19 amino acids long. The germline gives CDR1 SGHAT, CDR2 FQNNGV. CDR3 coding DNA: TGTGCCAGCAGCTTAGAACTGGGCAGCGGGAGGGCGCGCGGAGAGACCCAGTACTTC. Encoded protein: CASSLELGSGRARGETQYF. Supplemented by reference TRBV11-2 and TRBJ2-5, the full variable domain reads EAGVAQSPRYKIIEKRQSVAFWCNPISGHATLYWYQQILGQGPKLLIQFQNNGVVDDSQLPKDRFSAERLKGVDSTLKIQPAKLEDSAVYLCASSLELGSGRARGETQYFGPGTRLLVL.

V usage is TRBV7-8 and J usage is TRBJ1-1; D may be TRBD1 (6 bases). CDR1 and CDR2 (germline): SGHVS, FQNEAQ. CDR3 length: 14 amino acids. Trimming took off 4 bases at V and 4 bases at J, with 13 bases between the two ends. The CDR3 DNA is TGTGCCAGCAGCTCCAGGGGAGTAACCACTGAAGCTTTCTTT. As protein: CASSSRGVTTEAFF.

The genes are TRBV11-3 and TRBJ2-5; no clear D. The length of the CDR3 is 11 residues. Germline CDR1 reads SGHNT; CDR2 reads YENEEA. The V and J ends lost 4 bases and 7 bases respectively, with 7 bases between them. As DNA, the CDR3 is TGTGCCAGCAGCTCCCTAGGGACCCAGTACTTC. Its protein product is CASSSLGTQYF. Full variable domain (rest looked up from reference TRBV11-3 and TRBJ2-5): EAGVVQSPRYKIIEKKQPVAFWCNPISGHNTLYWYLQNLGQGPELLIRYENEEAVDDSQLPKDRFSAERLKGVDSTLKIQPAELGDSAVYLCASSSLGTQYFGPGTRLLVL.

The rearrangement uses TRBV7-2 and TRBJ2-7; TRBD2 might be the D (5 bases). The CDR3 is 16 residues long. V shed 5 bases and J shed 2 bases, with 19 bases lying between them. Germline V gene sequence: CDR1 SGHTA, CDR2 FQGNSA. In DNA, the CDR3 is TGTGCCAGCAGCCGCCTTAGCGACTTTCCCGCCTACGAGCAGTACTTC. Encoded protein: CASSRLSDFPAYEQYF.

This chain connects TRBV30 to TRBJ1-1; D ambiguous. CDR3 length: 12 residues. Germline CDR1 and CDR2: GTSNPN and SVGIG (reference sequence). V was trimmed by 2 bases and J by 0 bases, leaving 4 bases between them. The CDR3 loop reads CAWSPLNTEAFF. CDR3 bases: TGTGCCTGGAGTCCATTGAACACTGAAGCTTTCTTT.

DNA for the CDR3: TGCGCCAGCAGCGCGGGGGACGGGAGCTCCTACGAGCAGTACTTC. Translated, it gives CASSAGDGSSYEQYF. The chain recombines TRBV5-1 with TRBJ2-7; 7 bases map to TRBD2. V shed 4 bases and J 0 bases; nucleotides not matched to a gene: 7. From germline, CDR1 is SGHRS and CDR2 YFSETQ. This CDR3 comprises 15 residues.